The clone carrying this T cell receptor (beta chain) was detected ten times or more. Its antigen is still unknown. The record originates from a study of identical twins. This CDR3 is 16 amino acids long. V was pared by 4 bases and J by 2 bases, with 10 bases of the junction left unmatched. Germline V gives CDR1 SGHRS, CDR2 YFSETQ. Whole-study findings and limits: Not following the same donors, the study drew its conclusions from cross-sectional statistical analysis.

TCRdb re-called the 5' RACE reads through MiXCR, storing one row per CDR3 protein. The table shows approximately 1.8 million distinct CDR3 sequences, with around a third occurring only once. The gene calls are TRBV5-1 and TRBJ2-3; TRBD1 matches 7 bases. The sequence derives from a newborn girl in good health. Sequenced material: cord blood. Here the CDR3 reads CASSATGNLPTDTQYF. The CDR3, as DNA: TGCGCCAGCAGCGCGACAGGGAACCTCCCCACAGATACGCAGTATTTT.